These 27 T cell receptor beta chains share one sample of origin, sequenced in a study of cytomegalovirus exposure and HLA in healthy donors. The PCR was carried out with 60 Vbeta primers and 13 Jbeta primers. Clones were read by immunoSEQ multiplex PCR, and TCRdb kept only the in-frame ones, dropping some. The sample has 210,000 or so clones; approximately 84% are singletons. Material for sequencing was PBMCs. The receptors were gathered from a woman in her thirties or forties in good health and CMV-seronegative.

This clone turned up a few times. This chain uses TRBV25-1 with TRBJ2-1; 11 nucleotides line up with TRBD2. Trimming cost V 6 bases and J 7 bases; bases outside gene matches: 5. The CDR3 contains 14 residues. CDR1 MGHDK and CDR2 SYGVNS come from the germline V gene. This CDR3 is CASRTSGALNEQFF. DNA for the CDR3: TGTGCCAGCAGGACTAGCGGGGCGCTAAATGAGCAGTTCTTC.

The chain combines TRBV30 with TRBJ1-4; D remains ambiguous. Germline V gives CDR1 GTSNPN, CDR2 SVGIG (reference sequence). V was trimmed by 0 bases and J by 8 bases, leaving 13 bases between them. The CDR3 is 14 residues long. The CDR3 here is CAWSVNSFREKLFF. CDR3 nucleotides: TGTGCCTGGAGTGTTAACTCCTTTCGCGAAAAACTGTTTTTT. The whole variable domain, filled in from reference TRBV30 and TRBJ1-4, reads SQTIHQWPATLVQPVGSPLSLECTVEGTSNPNLYWYRQAAGRGLQLLFYSVGIGQISSEVPQNLSASRPQDRQFILSSKKLLLSDSGFYLCAWSVNSFREKLFFGSGTQLSVL.

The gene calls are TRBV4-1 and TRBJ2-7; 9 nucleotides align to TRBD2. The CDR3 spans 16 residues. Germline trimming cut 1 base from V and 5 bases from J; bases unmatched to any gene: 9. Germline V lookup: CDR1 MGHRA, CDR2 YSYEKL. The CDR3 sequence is CASSQGGSGLAHEQYF. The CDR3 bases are TGCGCCAGCAGCCAAGGGGGATCGGGACTAGCCCACGAGCAGTACTTC.

CDR3 in DNA: TGTGCCTGGAGTGTAGGGGAAGACGAGCAGTACTTC. Translated: CAWSVGEDEQYF. The genes are TRBV30 and TRBJ2-7; a possible D gene is TRBD1 (5 bases). CDR3 length equals 12 residues. The V gene lost 0 bases and the J gene lost 5 bases, with 8 bases spanning the gap. Germline loops: CDR1 GTSNPN, CDR2 SVGIG (reference sequence).

In DNA form, the CDR3 reads TGTGCCAGCAGCCGACAGGGCTACACCATATATTTT. The encoded protein is CASSRQGYTIYF. The chain uses TRBV7-9 and TRBJ1-3; 7 bases map to TRBD1. The junction had 3 bases not matched to a gene; V was cut back by 5 bases and J by 8 bases. This CDR3 contains 12 residues. Germline V gene lookup returns CDR1 SEHNR and CDR2 FQNEAQ (reference sequence).

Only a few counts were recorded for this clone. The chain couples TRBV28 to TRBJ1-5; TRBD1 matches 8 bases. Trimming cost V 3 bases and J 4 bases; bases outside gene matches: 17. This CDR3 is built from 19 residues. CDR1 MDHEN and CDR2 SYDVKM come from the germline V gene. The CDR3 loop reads CASSFSYVPGQALNQPQHF. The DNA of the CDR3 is TGTGCCAGCAGTTTTTCATACGTCCCGGGACAGGCTCTTAATCAGCCCCAGCATTTT.

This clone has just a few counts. For the CDR3, the DNA is TGTGCCATCAGTGCCCCCAGCGGGGGAGAGACCCAGTACTTC. Translation gives CAISAPSGGETQYF. This rearrangement joins TRBV10-3 to TRBJ2-5, with 8 bases lining up with TRBD2. This CDR3 is 14 amino acids long. Germline V gene data show CDR1 as ENHRY and CDR2 as SYGVKD. The V segment lost 4 bases and the J segment 4 bases; nucleotides outside the gene matches: 5.

The chain's CDR3 is CASSKDVTGGEKLFF. Written as DNA, the CDR3 is TGTGCCAGCAGCAAAGACGTCACAGGTGGTGAAAAACTGTTTTTT. This chain uses TRBV9 with TRBJ1-4, with a weak D call TRBD1 (5 bases). Germline V gives CDR1 SGDLS, CDR2 YYNGEE. The CDR3 runs 15 residues. Trimming shortened V by 4 bases and J by 7 bases, and 17 bases separated the two germline ends.

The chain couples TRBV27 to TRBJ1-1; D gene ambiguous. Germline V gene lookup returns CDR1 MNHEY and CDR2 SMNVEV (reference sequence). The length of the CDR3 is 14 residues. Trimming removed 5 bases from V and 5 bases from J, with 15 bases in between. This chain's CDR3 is CASSTLSGWTEAFF. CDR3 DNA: TGTGCCAGCAGTACATTATCGGGATGGACTGAAGCTTTCTTT.

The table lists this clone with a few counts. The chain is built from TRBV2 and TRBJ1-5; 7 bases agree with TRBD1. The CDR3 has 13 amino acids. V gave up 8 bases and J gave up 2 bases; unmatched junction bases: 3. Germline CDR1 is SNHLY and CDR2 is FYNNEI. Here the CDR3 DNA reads TGTGCCAGCGGGGACAGAGGCAATCAGCCCCAGCATTTT. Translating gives CASGDRGNQPQHF.

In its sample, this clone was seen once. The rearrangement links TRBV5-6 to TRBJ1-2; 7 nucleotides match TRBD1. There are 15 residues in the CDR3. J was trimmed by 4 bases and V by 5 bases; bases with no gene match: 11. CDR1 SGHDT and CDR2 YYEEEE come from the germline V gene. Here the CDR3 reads CASRQQGPAVYGYTF. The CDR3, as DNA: TGTGCCAGCAGACAACAGGGGCCCGCCGTCTATGGCTACACCTTC. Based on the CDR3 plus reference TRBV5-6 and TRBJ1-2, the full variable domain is DAGVTQSPTHLIKTRGQQVTLRCSPKSGHDTVSWYQQALGQGPQFIFQYYEEEERQRGNFPDRFSGHQFPNYSSELNVNALLLGDSALYLCASRQQGPAVYGYTFGSGTRLTVV.

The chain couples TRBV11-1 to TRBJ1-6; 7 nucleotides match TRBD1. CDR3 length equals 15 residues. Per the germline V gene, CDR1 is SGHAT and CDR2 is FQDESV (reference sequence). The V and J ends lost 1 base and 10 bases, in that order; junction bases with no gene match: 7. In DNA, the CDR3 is TGTGCCAGCAGCTTAGATACAGGGGTCTCATCACCCCTCCACTTT. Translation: CASSLDTGVSSPLHF.

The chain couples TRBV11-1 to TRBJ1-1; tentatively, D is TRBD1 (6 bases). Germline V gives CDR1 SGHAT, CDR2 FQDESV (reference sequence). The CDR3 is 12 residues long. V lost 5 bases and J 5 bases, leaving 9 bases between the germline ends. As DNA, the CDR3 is TGTGCCAGCAGCCTCACAGGGACTGAAGCTTTCTTT. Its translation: CASSLTGTEAFF.

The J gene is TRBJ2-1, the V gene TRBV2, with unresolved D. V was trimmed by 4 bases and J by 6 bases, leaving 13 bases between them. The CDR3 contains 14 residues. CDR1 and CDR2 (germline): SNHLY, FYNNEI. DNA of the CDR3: TGTGCCAGCAGTGGTTACGGCCAGGCCAATGAGCAGTTCTTC. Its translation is CASSGYGQANEQFF.

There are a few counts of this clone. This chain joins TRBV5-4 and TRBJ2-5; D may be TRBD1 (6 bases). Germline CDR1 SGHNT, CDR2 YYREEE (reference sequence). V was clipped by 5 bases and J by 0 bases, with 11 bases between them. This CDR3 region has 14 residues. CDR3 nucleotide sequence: TGTGCCAGCAGTTACAGGGACCACCAAGAGACCCAGTACTTC. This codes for CASSYRDHQETQYF.

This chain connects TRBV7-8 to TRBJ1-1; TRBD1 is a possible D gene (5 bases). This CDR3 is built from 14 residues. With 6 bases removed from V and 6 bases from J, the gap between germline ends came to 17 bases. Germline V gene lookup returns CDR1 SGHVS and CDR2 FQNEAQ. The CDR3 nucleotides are TGTGCCAGCAGTTTCAGCGGGGGGAGTGCTGAAGCTTTCTTT. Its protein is CASSFSGGSAEAFF.

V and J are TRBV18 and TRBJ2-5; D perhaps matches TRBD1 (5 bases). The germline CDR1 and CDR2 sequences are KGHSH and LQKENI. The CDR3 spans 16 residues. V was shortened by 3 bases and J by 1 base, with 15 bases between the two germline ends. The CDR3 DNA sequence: TGTGCCAGCTCACCTCTCTCGGCAGGGTTCCAAGAGACCCAGTACTTC. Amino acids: CASSPLSAGFQETQYF.

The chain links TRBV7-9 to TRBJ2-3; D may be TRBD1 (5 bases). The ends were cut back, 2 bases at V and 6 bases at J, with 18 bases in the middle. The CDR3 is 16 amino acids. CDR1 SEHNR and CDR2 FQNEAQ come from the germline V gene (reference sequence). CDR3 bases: TGTGCCAGCAGCTTAATGGGGTCCACAGGTAGGGATACGCAGTATTTT. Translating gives CASSLMGSTGRDTQYF.

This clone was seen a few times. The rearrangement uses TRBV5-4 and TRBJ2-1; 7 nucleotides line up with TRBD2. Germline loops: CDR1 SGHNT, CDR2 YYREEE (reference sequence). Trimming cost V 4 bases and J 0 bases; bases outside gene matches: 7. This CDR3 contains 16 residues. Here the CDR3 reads CASSGELASSYNEQFF. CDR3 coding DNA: TGTGCCAGCAGCGGAGAACTAGCGAGCTCCTACAATGAGCAGTTCTTC.

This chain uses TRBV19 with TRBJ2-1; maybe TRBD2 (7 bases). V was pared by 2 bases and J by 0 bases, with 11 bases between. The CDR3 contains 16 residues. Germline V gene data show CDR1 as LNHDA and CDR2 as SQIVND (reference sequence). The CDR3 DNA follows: TGTGCCAGTAGTATATGGCGGGGGCTCTCCTACAATGAGCAGTTCTTC. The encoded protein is CASSIWRGLSYNEQFF.

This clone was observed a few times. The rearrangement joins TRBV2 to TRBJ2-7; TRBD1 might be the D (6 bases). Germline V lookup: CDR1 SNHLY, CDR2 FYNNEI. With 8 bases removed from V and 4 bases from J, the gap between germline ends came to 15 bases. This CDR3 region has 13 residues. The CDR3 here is CASSLQGRYEQYF. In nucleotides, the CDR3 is TGTGCCAGCTCCCTACAGGGTCGGTACGAGCAGTACTTC.

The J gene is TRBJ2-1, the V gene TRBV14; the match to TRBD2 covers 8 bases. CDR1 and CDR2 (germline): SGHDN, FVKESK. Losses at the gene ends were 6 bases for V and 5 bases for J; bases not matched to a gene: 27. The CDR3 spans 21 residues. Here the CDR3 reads CASSVLDGAGGREGWNNEQFF. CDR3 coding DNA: TGTGCCAGCAGTGTGTTGGACGGCGCGGGGGGCAGGGAGGGATGGAACAATGAGCAGTTCTTC.

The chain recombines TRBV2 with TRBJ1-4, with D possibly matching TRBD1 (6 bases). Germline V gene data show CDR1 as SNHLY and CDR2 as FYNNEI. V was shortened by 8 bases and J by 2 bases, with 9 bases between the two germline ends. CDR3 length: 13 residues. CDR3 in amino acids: CASSGETNEKLFF. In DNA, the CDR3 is TGTGCCAGCTCAGGGGAGACTAATGAAAAACTGTTTTTT.

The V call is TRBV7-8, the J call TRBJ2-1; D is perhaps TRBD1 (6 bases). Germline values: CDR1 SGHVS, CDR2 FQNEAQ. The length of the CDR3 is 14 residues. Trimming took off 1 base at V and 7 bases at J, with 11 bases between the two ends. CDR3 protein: CASSLVTGGNEQFF. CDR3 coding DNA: TGTGCCAGCAGCTTAGTGACAGGTGGTAATGAGCAGTTCTTC.

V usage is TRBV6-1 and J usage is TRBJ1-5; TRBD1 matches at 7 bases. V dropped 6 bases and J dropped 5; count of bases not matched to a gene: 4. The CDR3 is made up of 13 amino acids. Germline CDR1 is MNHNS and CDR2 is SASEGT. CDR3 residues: CASSKQGDQPQHF. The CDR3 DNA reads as TGTGCCAGCAGCAAGCAGGGGGATCAGCCCCAGCATTTT.

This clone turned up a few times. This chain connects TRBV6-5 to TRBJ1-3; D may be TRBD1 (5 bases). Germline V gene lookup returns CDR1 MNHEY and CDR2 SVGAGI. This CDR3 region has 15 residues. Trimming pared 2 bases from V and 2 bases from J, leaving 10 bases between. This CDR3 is CASSYRGNAGNTIYF. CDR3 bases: TGTGCCAGCAGTTACAGGGGAAATGCTGGAAACACCATATATTTT.

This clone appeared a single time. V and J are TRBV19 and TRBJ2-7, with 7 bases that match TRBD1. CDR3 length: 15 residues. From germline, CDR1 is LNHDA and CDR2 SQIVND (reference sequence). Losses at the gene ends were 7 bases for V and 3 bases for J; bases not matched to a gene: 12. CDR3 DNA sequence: TGTGCCAGTACCCCCTCTACTGGACAGGTCTACGAGCAGTACTTC. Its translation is CASTPSTGQVYEQYF. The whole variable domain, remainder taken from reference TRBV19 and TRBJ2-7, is DGGITQSPKYLFRKEGQNVTLSCEQNLNHDAMYWYRQDPGQGLRLIYYSQIVNDFQKGDIAEGYSVSREKKESFPLTVTSAQKNPTAFYLCASTPSTGQVYEQYFGPGTRLTVT.